A single sample is the source of the 11 T cell receptor beta chains below, sequenced in a study of blood T cell repertoires in COVID-19. Assay used: immunoSEQ multiplex PCR; TCRdb lists only in-frame clones, some missing. The table lists 4,000 to 5,000 clones, roughly 70% of them singletons. The sample consisted of peripheral blood. The source of these receptors is a human donor in a cohort sampled during active COVID-19.

The chain has TRBV19 and TRBJ1-2; 10 positions match TRBD1. In germline, CDR1 is LNHDA, CDR2 SQIVND (reference sequence). Unmatched junction bases numbered 9, after V lost 6 bases and J lost 5 bases. The CDR3 is 15 amino acids. As DNA, the CDR3 is TGTGCCAGTAGCAGTCCCGGGACAGGGGATTATGGCTACACCTTC. Translated: CASSSPGTGDYGYTF. The variable domain in full, completed from reference TRBV19 and TRBJ1-2, reads DGGITQSPKYLFRKEGQNVTLSCEQNLNHDAMYWYRQDPGQGLRLIYYSQIVNDFQKGDIAEGYSVSREKKESFPLTVTSAQKNPTAFYLCASSSPGTGDYGYTFGSGTRLTVV.

The rearrangement links TRBV19 to TRBJ2-5; 10 positions match TRBD1. Germline V CDR1 and CDR2: LNHDA, SQIVND (reference sequence). V lost 5 bases to trimming and J lost 3 bases; unmatched junction nucleotides: 6. CDR3 length: 15 residues. DNA of the CDR3: TGTGCCAGTAGTGTCGGACAGGGGGGGAAAGAGACCCAGTACTTC. Protein sequence: CASSVGQGGKETQYF.

The chain couples TRBV5-6 to TRBJ2-7; D remains unclear. Trimming removed 3 bases at V and 5 bases at J, with 15 bases between. CDR1 is SGHDT, CDR2 YYEEEE, per germline. CDR3 length equals 14 residues. DNA of the CDR3: TGTGCCAGCAGCTACTACACCGTAGTCGACGAGCAGTACTTC. It yields the protein CASSYYTVVDEQYF.

The J gene is TRBJ2-7, the V gene TRBV2; D is uncertain. Germline CDR1 reads SNHLY; CDR2 reads FYNNEI. The CDR3 is 12 amino acids. V shed 3 bases and J shed 3 bases, with 6 bases lying between them. CDR3 residues: CASSDRLYEQYF. The CDR3 bases are TGTGCCAGCAGTGACAGGCTCTACGAGCAGTACTTC.

The J gene is TRBJ2-4, the V gene TRBV19; 7 bases line up with TRBD2. The V and J ends lost 3 bases and 0 bases, in that order; junction bases with no gene match: 2. CDR1 is LNHDA and CDR2 is SQIVND in the germline V gene (reference sequence). This CDR3 is 15 amino acids long. The CDR3 region is CASSIGGGAKNIQYF. CDR3 DNA: TGTGCCAGTAGTATTGGGGGGGGAGCCAAAAACATTCAGTACTTC.

This clone came up a few times. This rearrangement joins TRBV5-6 to TRBJ2-7, with 8 positions matching TRBD2. This CDR3 has 16 residues. V lost 1 base, J lost 2 bases, and 8 bases stayed unmatched. The germline gives CDR1 SGHDT, CDR2 YYEEEE. As DNA, the CDR3 is TGTGCCAGCAGCTTGTTCGCTACTAGCGGAGCCTACGAGCAGTACTTC. Protein product: CASSLFATSGAYEQYF.

This clone has only a few counts. The chain links TRBV6-5 to TRBJ1-1; TRBD1 aligns across 9 bases. The germline gives CDR1 MNHEY, CDR2 SVGAGI. The CDR3 runs 14 residues. V was pared by 2 bases and J by 10 bases, with 8 bases of the junction left unmatched. The CDR3 protein is CASSYTGQGSRAFF. In nucleotides, the CDR3 is TGTGCCAGCAGTTACACGGGACAGGGAAGTCGAGCTTTCTTT.

This clone occurred a few times. J is TRBJ1-5 and V is TRBV21-1. TRBV21-1 is listed as a pseudogene. The length of the CDR3 is 17 residues. The DNA for the CDR3 is TGTGCCAGCAGCAATCTAGCCGATGGATCCCTCAATCAGCCCCAGCATTTT. This gives the protein CASSNLADGSLNQPQHF.

The rearrangement uses TRBV5-6 and TRBJ2-1; D gene unclear. The CDR3 length is 14 residues. Germline V gives CDR1 SGHDT, CDR2 YYEEEE. V was pared by 2 bases and J by 7 bases, with 13 bases between. For the CDR3, the DNA is TGTGCCAGCAGCTTTTGGAACTTCAGGAATGAGCAGTTCTTC. The encoded protein is CASSFWNFRNEQFF.

Worth noting for this clone: The conserved final phenylalanine or tryptophan is absent from the CDR3, which likely points to a read error. The DNA is left out, because the CDR3 cannot be placed on it with certainty; the CDR3 is given as TCRdb lists it. The rearrangement links TRBV13 to TRBJ2-7; the table's D call, TRBD2, was not checked against the DNA. The length of the CDR3 is 8 amino acids, counting both ends. The germline V gene has CDR1 PRHDT and CDR2 FYEKMQ (reference sequence). The CDR3 sequence: CASTSPGL.

The chain is built from TRBV9 and TRBJ1-6, with D perhaps matching TRBD1 (6 bases). This CDR3 is 15 amino acids long. Trimming removed 4 bases at V and 3 bases at J, with 11 bases between. Per the germline V gene, CDR1 is SGDLS and CDR2 is YYNGEE. In DNA form, the CDR3 reads TGTGCCAGCAGCTCCAGACAGGACTATAATTCACCCCTCCACTTT. Translating it yields CASSSRQDYNSPLHF. Full variable domain (outside the CDR3, taken from reference TRBV9 and TRBJ1-6): DSGVTQTPKHLITATGQRVTLRCSPRSGDLSVYWYQQSLDQGLQFLIQYYNGEERAKGNILERFSAQQFPDLHSELNLSSLELGDSALYFCASSSRQDYNSPLHFGNGTRLTVT.